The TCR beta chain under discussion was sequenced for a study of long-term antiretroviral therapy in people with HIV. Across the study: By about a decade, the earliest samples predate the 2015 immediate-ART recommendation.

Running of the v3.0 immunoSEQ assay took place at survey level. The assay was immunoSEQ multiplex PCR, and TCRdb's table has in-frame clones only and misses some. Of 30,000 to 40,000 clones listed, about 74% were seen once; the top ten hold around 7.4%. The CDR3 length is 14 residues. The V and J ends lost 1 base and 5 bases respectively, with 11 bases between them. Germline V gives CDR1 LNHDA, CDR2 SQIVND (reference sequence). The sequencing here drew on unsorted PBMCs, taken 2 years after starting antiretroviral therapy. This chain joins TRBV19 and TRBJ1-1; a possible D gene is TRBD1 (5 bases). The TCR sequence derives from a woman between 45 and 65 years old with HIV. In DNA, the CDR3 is TGTGCCAGTAGTATAGGTGGGGCGAGGACTGAAGCTTTCTTT. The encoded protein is CASSIGGARTEAFF.